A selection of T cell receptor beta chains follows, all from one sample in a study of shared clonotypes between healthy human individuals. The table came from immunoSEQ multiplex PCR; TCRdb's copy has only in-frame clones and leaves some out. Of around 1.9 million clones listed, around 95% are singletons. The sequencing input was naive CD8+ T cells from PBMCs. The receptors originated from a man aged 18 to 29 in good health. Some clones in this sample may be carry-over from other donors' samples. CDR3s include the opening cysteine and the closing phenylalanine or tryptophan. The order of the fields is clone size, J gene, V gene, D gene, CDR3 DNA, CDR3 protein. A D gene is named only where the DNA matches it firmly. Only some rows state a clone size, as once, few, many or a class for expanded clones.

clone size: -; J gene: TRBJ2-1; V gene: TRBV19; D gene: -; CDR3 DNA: TGTGCCAGTAGTACGAAACTAGTGAATGAGCAGTTCTTC; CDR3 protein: CASSTKLVNEQFF
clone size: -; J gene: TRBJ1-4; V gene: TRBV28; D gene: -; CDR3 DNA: TGTGCCAGCAGTTCCTTCTGGGTGCCGAATGAAAAACTGTTTTTT; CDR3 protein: CASSSFWVPNEKLFF
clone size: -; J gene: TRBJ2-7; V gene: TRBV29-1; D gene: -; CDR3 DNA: TGCAGCGTTGAAGATCCCCGGGGGCAGGGGCCCTACGAGCAGTACTTC; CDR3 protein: CSVEDPRGQGPYEQYF
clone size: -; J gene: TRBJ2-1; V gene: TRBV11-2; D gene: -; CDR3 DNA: TGTGCCAGCAGCCCACGGTGGGAGAGCATCTGGGATGAGCAGTTCTTC; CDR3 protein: CASSPRWESIWDEQFF
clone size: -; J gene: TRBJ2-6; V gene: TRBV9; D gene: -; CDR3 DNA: TGTGCCAGCAGCCCACTGTCTCTGGGGCCCCCCTACGTCCTGACTTTC; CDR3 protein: CASSPLSLGPPYVLTF
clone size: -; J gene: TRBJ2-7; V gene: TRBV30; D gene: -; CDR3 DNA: TGTGCCTGGACAGGACAGTTAAGGGCGGACGAGCAGTACTTC; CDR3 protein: CAWTGQLRADEQYF
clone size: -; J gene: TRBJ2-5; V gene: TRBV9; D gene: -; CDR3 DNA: TGTGCCAGCAGCGTAGACAAATCCCAAGAGACCCAGTACTTC; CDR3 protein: CASSVDKSQETQYF
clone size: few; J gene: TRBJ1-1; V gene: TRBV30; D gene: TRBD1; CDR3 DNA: TGTGCCGGCCTGACAGGGGGCAAGGCTGAAGCTTTCTTT; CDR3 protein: CAGLTGGKAEAFF
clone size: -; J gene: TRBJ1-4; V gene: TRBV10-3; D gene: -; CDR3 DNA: TGTGCCTCGACTGGGGTGAGAGATGAAAAACTGTTTTTT; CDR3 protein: CASTGVRDEKLFF
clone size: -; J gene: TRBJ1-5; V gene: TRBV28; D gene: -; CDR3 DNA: TGTGCCAGCAGCGACCTAAGCAATCAGCCCCAGCATTTT; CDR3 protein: CASSDLSNQPQHF
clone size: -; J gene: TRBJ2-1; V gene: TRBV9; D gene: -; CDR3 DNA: TGTGCCAGCAGGGGACTCGACAATGAGCAGTTCTTC; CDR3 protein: CASRGLDNEQFF
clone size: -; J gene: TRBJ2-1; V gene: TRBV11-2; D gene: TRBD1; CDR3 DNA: TGTGCCAGCAGCCGAGGTGGGACAGGGGGCCCAAATGAGCAGTTCTTC; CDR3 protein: CASSRGGTGGPNEQFF
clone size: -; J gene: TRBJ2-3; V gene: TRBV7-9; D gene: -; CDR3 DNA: TGTGCCAGCAGCTCCCCGGACGCTGATACGCAGTATTTT; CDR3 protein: CASSSPDADTQYF
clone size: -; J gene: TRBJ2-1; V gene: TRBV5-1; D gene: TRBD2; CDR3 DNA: TGCGCCAGCAGCTTGGGGTCTGCGGGGGTGACCTATGCCTACAATGAGCAGTTCTTC; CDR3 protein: CASSLGSAGVTYAYNEQFF
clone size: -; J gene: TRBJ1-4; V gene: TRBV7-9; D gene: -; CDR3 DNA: TGTGCCAGCAGCCTTACAGGGAGGAATGAAAAACTGTTTTTT; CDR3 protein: CASSLTGRNEKLFF
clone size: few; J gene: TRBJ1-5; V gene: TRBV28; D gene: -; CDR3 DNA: TGTGCCAGCACCGGGACCGTCGCCAATCAGCCCCAGCATTTT; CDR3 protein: CASTGTVANQPQHF
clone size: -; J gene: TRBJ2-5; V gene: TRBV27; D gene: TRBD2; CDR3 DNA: TGTGCCAGCAGTTTCTTAGCGGGAGAGGGGAAAGAGACCCAGTACTTC; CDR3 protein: CASSFLAGEGKETQYF
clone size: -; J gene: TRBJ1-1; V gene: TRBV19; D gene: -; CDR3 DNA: TGTGCCACCATAGGATGGGGAACTGAAGCTTTCTTT; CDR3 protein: CATIGWGTEAFF
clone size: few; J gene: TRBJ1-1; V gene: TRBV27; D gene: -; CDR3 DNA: TGTGCCAGCAGTCTGACTGCGAACACTGAAGCTTTCTTT; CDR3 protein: CASSLTANTEAFF
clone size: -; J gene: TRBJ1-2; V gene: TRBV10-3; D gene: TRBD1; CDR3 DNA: TGTGCCATCAGTGAGTCCCGAGGACAGGCAGTATATGGCTACACCTTC; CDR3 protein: CAISESRGQAVYGYTF
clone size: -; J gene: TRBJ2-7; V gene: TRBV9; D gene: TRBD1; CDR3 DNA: TGTGCCAGCAGCCCCCGGACAGGGGCCGGGGAGCAGTACTTC; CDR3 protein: CASSPRTGAGEQYF
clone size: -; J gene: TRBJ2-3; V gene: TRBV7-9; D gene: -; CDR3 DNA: TGTGCCAGCAGCTGGGCCTTAAGCGGGGATACGCAGTATTTT; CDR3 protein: CASSWALSGDTQYF
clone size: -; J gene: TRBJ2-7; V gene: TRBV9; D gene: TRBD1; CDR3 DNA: TGTGCCAGCAGCGACCGGACAGGGTCCGAGCAGTACTTC; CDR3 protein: CASSDRTGSEQYF
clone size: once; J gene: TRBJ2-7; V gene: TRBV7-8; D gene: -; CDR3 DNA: TGTGCCAGCAGCTTAGCAAGGGTCAGTTACGAGCAGTACTTC; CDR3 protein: CASSLARVSYEQYF
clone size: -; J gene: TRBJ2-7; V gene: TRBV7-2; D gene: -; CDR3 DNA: TGTGCCAGCAGCCCCTCTCCGGGACCTGGGTACGAGCAGTACTTC; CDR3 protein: CASSPSPGPGYEQYF
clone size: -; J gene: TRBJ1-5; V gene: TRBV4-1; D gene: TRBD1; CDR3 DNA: TGCGCCAGCAGCCAAGATAGGGACAGGGGGCGTTGGCAGCCCCAGCATTTT; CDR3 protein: CASSQDRDRGRWQPQHF
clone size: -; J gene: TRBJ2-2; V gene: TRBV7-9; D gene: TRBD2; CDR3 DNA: TGTGCCAGCAGCCTTTACGGGACTAGCAGTAACACCGGGGAGCTGTTTTTT; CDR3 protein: CASSLYGTSSNTGELFF
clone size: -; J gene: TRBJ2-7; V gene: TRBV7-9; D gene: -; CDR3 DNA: TGTGCCAGCAGCTTACTTGCGGGGGCGGTCACTACCTACGAGCAGTACTTC; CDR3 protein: CASSLLAGAVTTYEQYF
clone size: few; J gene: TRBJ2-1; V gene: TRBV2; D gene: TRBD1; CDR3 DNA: TGTGCCAGCAGTTTAGGGCGAGACAGGGGCCCCTACAATGAGCAGTTCTTC; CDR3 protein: CASSLGRDRGPYNEQFF
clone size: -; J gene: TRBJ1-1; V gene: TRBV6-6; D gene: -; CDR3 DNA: TGTGCCAGCACTCGGGGAACGACTGAAGCTTTCTTT; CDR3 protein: CASTRGTTEAFF
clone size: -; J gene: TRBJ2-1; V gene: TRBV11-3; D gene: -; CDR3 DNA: TGTGCCAGCAGCTTAGCGAGTCAGGGTATCAATGAGCAGTTCTTC; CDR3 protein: CASSLASQGINEQFF
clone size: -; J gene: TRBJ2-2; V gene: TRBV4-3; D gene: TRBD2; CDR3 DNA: TGCGCCAGCAGCCCCTCAGGGGCTAGCGGGTTGTTTAACACCGGGGAGCTGTTTTTT; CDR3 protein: CASSPSGASGLFNTGELFF
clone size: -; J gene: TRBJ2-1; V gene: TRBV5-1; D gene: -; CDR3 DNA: TGCGCCAGCAGCTTTAACTACAATGAGCAGTTCTTC; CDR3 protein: CASSFNYNEQFF
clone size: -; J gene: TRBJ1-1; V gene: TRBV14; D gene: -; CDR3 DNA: TGTGCCAGCAGCCTGAAGGTGTGGGACACTGAAGCTTTCTTT; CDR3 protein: CASSLKVWDTEAFF
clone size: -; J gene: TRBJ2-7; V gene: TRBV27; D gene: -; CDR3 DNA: TGTGCCAGCGGGACTCCACCCGAGCAGTACTTC; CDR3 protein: CASGTPPEQYF
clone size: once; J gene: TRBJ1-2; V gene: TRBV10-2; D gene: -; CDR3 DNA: TGCGCCAGCAGTGAGTCAGTAGGGAGTGGCTACACCTTC; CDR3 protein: CASSESVGSGYTF
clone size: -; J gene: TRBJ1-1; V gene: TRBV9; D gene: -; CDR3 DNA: TGTGCCAGCAGCGCCGACCAAGTAGAAGAGAACACTGAAGCTTTCTTT; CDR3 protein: CASSADQVEENTEAFF
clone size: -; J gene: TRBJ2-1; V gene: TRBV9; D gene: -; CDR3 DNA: TGTGCCAGCAGCGTAGCTCAGGCGCATAGCTCCTACAATGAGCAGTTCTTC; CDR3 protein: CASSVAQAHSSYNEQFF
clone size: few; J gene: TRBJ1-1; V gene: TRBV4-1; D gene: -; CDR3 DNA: TGCGCCAGCAGCCAAGGACTTAACCTTGAAGCTTTCTTT; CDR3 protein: CASSQGLNLEAFF
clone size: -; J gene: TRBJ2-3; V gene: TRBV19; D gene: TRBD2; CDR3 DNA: TGTGCCAGTAGTCCCAGGACTAGCGGGACAGATACGCAGTATTTT; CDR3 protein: CASSPRTSGTDTQYF
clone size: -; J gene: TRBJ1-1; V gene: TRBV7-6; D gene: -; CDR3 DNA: TGTGCCAGCAGCCCCCTCCGGGGCTTGAACACTGAAGCTTTCTTT; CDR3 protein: CASSPLRGLNTEAFF
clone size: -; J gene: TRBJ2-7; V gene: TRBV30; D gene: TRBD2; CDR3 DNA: TGTGCCTGGAGTGTCGGCGGCGGGAGGGGGTACGAGCAGTACTTC; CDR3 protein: CAWSVGGGRGYEQYF
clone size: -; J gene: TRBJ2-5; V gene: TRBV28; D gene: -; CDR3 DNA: TGTGCCAGCAGTTTCAGCCCCGGGGGATGGCCCGGAACCCAGTACTTC; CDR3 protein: CASSFSPGGWPGTQYF
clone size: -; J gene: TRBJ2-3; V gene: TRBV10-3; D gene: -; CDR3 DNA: TGTGCCATCAGTGAGAATGGACGGGACACAGATACGCAGTATTTT; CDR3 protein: CAISENGRDTDTQYF
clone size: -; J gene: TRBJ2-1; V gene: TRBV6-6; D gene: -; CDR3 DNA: TGTGCCAGCAGTTACTCGAAGAATGAGCAGTTCTTC; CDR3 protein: CASSYSKNEQFF
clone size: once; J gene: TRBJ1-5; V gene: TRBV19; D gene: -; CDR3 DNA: TGTGCCAGTAGTAATCCTTGGGGCAGGAGAGATCAGCCCCAGCATTTT; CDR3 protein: CASSNPWGRRDQPQHF
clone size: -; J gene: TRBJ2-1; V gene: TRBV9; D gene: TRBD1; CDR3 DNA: TGTGCCAGCAGCGTAGGCAGGGGGTTACGCCCCTACAATGAGCAGTTCTTC; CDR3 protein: CASSVGRGLRPYNEQFF
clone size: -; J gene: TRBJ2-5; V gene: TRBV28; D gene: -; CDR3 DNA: TGTGCCAGCAGTTTTCTTAAGGGGTACGTCCAAGAGACCCAGTACTTC; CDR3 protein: CASSFLKGYVQETQYF
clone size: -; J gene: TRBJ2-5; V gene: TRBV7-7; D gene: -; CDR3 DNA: TGTGCCAGCAGCCAAAGCCTCAGGGGAACAGAGACCCAGTACTTC; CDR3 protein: CASSQSLRGTETQYF
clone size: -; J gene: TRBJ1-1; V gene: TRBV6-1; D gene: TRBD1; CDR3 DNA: TGTGCCAGCAGTGGAGCAGGGGGGAACACTGAAGCTTTCTTT; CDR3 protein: CASSGAGGNTEAFF
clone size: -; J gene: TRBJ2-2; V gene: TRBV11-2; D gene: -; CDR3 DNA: TGTGCCAGCAGCTTTAGGCGGGGAAAAAACACCGGGGAGCTGTTTTTT; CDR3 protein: CASSFRRGKNTGELFF
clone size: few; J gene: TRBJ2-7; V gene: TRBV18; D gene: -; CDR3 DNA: TGTGCCAGCTCTACACGGCAAGATACGGACGAGCAGTACTTC; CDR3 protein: CASSTRQDTDEQYF
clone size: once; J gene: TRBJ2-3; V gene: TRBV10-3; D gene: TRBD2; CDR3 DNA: TGTGCCATCGGCTGGACTAGCGGCCCTAGCACAGATACGCAGTATTTT; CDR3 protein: CAIGWTSGPSTDTQYF
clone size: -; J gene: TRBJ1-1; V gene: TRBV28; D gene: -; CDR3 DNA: TGTGCCAGCAGTTATGACAGCGCTGAAGCTTTCTTT; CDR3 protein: CASSYDSAEAFF
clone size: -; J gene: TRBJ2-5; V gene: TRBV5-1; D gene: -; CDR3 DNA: TGCGCCAGCGCCTCTGGGCGCGGAGAGACCCAGTACTTC; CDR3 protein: CASASGRGETQYF
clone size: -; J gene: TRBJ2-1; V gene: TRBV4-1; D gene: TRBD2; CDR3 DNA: TGCGCCAGCAGCCAACATAGCGGGAGGGCCCTCACGTACAATGAGCAGTTCTTC; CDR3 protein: CASSQHSGRALTYNEQFF